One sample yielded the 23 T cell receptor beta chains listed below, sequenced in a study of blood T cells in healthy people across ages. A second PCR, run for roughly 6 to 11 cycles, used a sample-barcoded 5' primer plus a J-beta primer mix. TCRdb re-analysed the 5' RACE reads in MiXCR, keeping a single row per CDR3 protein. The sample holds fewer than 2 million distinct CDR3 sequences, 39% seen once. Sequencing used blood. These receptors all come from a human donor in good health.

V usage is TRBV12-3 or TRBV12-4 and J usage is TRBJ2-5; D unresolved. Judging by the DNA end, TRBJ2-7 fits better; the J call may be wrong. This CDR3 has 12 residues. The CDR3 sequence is CASSSSFSEQYF. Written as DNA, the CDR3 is TGTGCCAGCAGTTCCTCCTTCTCCGAGCAGTACTTC.

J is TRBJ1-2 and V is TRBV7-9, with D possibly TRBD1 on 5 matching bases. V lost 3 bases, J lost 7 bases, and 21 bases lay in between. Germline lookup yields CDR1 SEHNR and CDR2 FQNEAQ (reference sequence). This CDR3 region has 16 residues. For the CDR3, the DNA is TGTGCCAGCAGCTTCGCCGGCCGGGACCCCCGGGGTGGCTACACCTTC. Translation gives CASSFAGRDPRGGYTF.

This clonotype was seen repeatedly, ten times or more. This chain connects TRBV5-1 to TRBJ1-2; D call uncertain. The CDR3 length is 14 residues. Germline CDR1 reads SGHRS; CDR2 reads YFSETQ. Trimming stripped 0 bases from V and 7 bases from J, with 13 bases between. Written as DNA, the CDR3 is TGCGCCAGCAGCTTGGCCGGGCGAGGGAGTGGCTACACCTTC. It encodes CASSLAGRGSGYTF.

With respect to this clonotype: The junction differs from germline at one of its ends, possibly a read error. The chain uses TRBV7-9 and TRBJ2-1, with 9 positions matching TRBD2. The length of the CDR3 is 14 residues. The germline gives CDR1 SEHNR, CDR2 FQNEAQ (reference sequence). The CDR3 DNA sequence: TGTGCCAGCAACTTATTAGCGGGGGACAATGAGCAGTTCTTC. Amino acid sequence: CASNLLAGDNEQFF. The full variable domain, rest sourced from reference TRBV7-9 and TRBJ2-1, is DTGVSQNPRHKITKRGQNVTFRCDPISEHNRLYWYRQTLGQGPEFLTYFQNEAQLEKSRLLSDRFSAERPKGSFSTLEIQRTEQGDSAMYLCASNLLAGDNEQFFGPGTRLTVL.

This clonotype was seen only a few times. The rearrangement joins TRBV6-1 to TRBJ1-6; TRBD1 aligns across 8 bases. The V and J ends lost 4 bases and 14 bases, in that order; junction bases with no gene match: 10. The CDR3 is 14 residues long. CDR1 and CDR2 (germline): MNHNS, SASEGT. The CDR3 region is CASSVDRAPGALHF. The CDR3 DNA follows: TGTGCCAGCAGTGTGGACAGGGCCCCTGGGGCCCTCCACTTT.

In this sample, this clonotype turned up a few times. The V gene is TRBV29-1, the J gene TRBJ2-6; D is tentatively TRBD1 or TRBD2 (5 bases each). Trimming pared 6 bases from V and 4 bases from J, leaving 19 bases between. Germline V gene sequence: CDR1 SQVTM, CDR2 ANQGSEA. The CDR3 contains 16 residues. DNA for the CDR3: TGCAGCGTGATGACGTTTGGGGGTGCCGGGGCCAACGTCCTGACTTTC. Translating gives CSVMTFGGAGANVLTF. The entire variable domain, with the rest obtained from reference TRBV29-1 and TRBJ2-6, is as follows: SAVISQKPSRDICQRGTSLTIQCQVDSQVTMMFWYRQQPGQSLTLIATANQGSEATYESGFVIDKFPISRPNLTFSTLTVSNMSPEDSSIYLCSVMTFGGAGANVLTFGAGSRLTVL.

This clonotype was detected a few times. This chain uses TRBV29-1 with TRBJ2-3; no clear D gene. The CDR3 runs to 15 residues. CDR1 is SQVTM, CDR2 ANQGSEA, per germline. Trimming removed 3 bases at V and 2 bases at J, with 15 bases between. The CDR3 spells CSVDRPVGNTDTQYF. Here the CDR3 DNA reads TGCAGCGTTGATAGGCCAGTGGGGAACACAGATACGCAGTATTTT.

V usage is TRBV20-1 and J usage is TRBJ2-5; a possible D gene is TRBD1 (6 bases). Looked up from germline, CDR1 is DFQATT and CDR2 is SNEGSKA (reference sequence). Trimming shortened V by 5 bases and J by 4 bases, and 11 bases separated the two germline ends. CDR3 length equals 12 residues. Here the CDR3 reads CSARTVVETQYF. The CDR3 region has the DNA TGCAGTGCTCGGACAGTGGTAGAGACCCAGTACTTC.

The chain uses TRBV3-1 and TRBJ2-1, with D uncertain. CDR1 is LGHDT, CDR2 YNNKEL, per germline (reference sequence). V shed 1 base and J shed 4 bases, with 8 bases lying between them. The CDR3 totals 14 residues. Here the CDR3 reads CASSQVPEYNEQFF. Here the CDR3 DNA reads TGTGCCAGCAGCCAAGTCCCAGAGTACAATGAGCAGTTCTTC.

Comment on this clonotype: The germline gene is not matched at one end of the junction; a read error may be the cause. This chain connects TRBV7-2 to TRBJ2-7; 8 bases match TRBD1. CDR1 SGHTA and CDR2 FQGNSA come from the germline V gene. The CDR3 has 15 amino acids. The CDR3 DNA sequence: TGTGCCCGCAGCTTAACAGGGGGTCCAACCTACGAGCAGTACTTC. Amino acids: CARSLTGGPTYEQYF.

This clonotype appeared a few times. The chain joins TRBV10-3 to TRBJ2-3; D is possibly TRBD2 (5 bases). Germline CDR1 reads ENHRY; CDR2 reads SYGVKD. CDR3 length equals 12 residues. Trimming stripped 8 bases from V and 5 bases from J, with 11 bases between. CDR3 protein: CAIGPGEDTQYF. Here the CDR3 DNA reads TGTGCCATCGGCCCCGGGGAAGATACGCAGTATTTT.

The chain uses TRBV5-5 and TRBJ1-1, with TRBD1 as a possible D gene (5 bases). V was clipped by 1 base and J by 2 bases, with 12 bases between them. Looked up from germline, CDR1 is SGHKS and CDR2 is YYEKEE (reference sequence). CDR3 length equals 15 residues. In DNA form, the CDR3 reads TGTGCCAGCAGCTTGCTAGCTGGGGGAAACACTGAAGCTTTCTTT. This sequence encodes CASSLLAGGNTEAFF.

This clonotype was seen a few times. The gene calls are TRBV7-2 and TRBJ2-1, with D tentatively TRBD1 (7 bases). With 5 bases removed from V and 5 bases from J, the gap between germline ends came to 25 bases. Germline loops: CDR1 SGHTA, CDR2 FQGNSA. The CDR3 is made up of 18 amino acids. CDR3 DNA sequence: TGTGCCAGCAGCACTCTCCAGGGGGGCTACCCGATCCACAATGAGCAGTTCTTC. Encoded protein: CASSTLQGGYPIHNEQFF.

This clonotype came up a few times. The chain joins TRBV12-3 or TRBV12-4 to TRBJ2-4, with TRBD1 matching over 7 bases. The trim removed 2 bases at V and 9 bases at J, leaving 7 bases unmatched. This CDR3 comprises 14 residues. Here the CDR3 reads CASSLFQGEGIQYF. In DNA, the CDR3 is TGTGCCAGCAGTTTATTCCAGGGGGAAGGCATTCAGTACTTC.

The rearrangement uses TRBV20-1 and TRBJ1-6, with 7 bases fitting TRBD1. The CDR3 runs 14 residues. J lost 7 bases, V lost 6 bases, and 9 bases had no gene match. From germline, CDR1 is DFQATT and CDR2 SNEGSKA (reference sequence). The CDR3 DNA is TGCAGTGCCAGACACCTCAGGGGGAATTCACCCCTCCACTTT. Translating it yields CSARHLRGNSPLHF.

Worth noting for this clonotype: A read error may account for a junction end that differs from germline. The CDR3 here is CASSLANHPTDTQYF. The CDR3 bases are TGCGCCAGTAGCTTGGCCAATCATCCCACAGATACGCAGTATTTT. This chain joins TRBV5-1 and TRBJ2-3; D is unresolved. The CDR3 runs to 15 residues. CDR1 and CDR2 (germline): SGHRS, YFSETQ.

CDR3 amino acids: CASRAGQNQETQFF. CDR3 bases: TGTGCCAGCAGGGCGGGACAGAACCAAGAGACCCAGTTCTTC. The chain recombines TRBV7-9 with TRBJ2-5, with TRBD1 as a possible D gene (7 bases). TRBJ2-1 explains the end of the DNA better; the J call may be wrong. This CDR3 is built from 14 residues. CDR1 and CDR2 (germline): SEHNR, FQNEAQ (reference sequence).

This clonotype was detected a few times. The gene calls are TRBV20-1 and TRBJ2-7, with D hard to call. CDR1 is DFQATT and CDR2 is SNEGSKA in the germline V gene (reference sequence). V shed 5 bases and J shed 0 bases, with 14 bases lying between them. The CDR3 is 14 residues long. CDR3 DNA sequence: TGCAGTGCTGAAACCGGGTCCAACTCCTACGAGCAGTACTTC. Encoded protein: CSAETGSNSYEQYF.

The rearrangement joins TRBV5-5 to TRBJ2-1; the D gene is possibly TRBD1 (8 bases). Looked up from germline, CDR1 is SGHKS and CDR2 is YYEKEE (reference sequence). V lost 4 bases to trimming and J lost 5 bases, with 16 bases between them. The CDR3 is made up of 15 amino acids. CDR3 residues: CASSTHRGGDNEQFF. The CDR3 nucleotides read TGTGCCAGCAGCACGCACAGGGGGGGTGACAATGAGCAGTTCTTC.

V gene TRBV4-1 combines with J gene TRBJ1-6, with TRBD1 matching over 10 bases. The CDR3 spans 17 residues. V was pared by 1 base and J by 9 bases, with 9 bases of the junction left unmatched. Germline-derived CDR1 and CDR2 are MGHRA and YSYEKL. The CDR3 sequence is CASSQAPGQGWSSPLHF. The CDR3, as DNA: TGCGCCAGCAGCCAAGCACCGGGACAGGGGTGGAGTTCACCCCTCCACTTT.

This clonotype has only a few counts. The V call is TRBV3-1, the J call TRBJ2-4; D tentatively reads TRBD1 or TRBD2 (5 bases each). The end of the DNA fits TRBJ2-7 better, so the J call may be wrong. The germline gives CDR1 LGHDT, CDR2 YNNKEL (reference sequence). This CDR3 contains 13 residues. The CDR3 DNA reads TGTGCCAGCAGTCCGGGACCGGCGAACGAGCAGTACTTC. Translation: CASSPGPANEQYF.

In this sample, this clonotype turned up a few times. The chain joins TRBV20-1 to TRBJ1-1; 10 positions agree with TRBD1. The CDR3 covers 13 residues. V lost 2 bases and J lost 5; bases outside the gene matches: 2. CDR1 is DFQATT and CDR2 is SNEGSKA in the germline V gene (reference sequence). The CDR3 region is CSARRDRGTEAFF. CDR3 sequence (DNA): TGCAGTGCTAGACGGGACAGGGGAACTGAAGCTTTCTTT.

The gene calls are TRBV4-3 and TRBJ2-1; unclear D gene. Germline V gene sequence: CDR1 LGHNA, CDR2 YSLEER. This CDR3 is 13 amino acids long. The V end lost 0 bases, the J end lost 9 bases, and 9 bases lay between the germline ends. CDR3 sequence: CASSQDPTGEQFF. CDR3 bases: TGCGCCAGCAGCCAAGATCCGACCGGTGAGCAGTTCTTC.